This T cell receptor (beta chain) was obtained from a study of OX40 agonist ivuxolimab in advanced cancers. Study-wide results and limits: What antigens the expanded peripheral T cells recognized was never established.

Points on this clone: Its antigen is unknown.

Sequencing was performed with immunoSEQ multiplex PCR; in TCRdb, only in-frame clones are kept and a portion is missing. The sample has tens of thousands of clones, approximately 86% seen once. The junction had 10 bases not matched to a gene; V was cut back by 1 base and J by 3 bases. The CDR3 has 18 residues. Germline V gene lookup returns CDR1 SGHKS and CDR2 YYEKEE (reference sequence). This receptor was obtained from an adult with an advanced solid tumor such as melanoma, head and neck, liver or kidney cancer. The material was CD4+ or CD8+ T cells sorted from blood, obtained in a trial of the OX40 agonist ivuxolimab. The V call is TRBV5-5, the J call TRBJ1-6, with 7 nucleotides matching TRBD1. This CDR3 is CASSLYLGGQDYNSPLHF. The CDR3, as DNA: TGTGCCAGCAGCTTGTATCTGGGAGGACAGGACTATAATTCACCCCTCCACTTT.